The rows below give T cell receptor beta chains drawn from one sample of a study of blood T cell repertoires in COVID-19. The data were produced by immunoSEQ multiplex PCR, yet TCRdb's version contains in-frame clones alone and is incomplete. The top ten hold around 20% of the sample, which has roughly 200,000 clones, 85% seen once. Sequencing was done on a sample of PBMCs or T cells enriched from blood (not recorded which). The receptors were gathered from a man aged 40-49 years who had recovered from COVID-19. Each CDR3 is given with its conserved first and last residue. Each record gives: clone size, D gene, V gene, J gene, CDR3 DNA, CDR3 protein. The D gene is left open where the match is weak. Expanded clones get a size class; other rows say once, few or many, or leave the size out.

NA	NA	TRBV2	TRBJ1-2	TGTGCCAGCAGTGAATTTAGGTCGTGGGGAGGGTATGGCTACACCTTC	CASSEFRSWGGYGYTF
NA	NA	TRBV21-1	TRBJ2-7	TGTGCCAGCAGCGACCGGGACAGGGCGGAATTTTCCTACGAGCAGTACTTC	CASSDRDRAEFSYEQYF
few	TRBD1	TRBV10-3	TRBJ2-7	TGTGCCATCAGCCTCCGGGACAGAACCTACGAGCAGTACTTC	CAISLRDRTYEQYF
NA	NA	TRBV7-2	TRBJ2-7	TGTGCCAGCAGCTCAGACCCCACCGGAGGGTACGAGCAGTACTTC	CASSSDPTGGYEQYF
NA	TRBD2	TRBV10-3	TRBJ2-3	TGTGCCACCGGACTAGCGGAACGAGCAGATACGCAGTATTTT	CATGLAERADTQYF
NA	NA	TRBV19	TRBJ2-1	TGTGCCAGTAGTACGACAGGATACAATGAGCAGTTCTTC	CASSTTGYNEQFF
once	TRBD2	TRBV18	TRBJ2-3	TGTGCCAGCTCACCACGGAGTGGTAGCGGGACTAGCACAGATACGCAGTATTTT	CASSPRSGSGTSTDTQYF
few	NA	TRBV4-3	TRBJ2-7	TGCGCCAGCAGCCAAGACAGAATAAACTACGAGCAGTACTTC	CASSQDRINYEQYF
NA	NA	TRBV28	TRBJ1-2	TGTGCCAGCAGTTTGTCTCAGATAAACTATGGCTACACCTTC	CASSLSQINYGYTF
NA	TRBD1	TRBV18	TRBJ1-1	TGTGCCAGCTCACCACAGGGGGCGGCGGGTGAAGCTTTCTTT	CASSPQGAAGEAFF
once	NA	TRBV5-1	TRBJ2-1	TGCGCCAGCGTCGACGGGCGGGGCCCTCTAATTGATAAGCAGTTCTTC	CASVDGRGPLIDKQFF
NA	NA	TRBV6-5	TRBJ1-1	TGTGCCAGCAGTTATTACACGAACACTGAAGCTTTCTTT	CASSYYTNTEAFF
NA	NA	TRBV5-6	TRBJ1-6	TGTGCCAGCAGCCCAGGGGTTTCACCCCTCCACTTT	CASSPGVSPLHF
NA	TRBD2	TRBV11-2	TRBJ2-7	TGTGCCAGCAGCTTAGAACTAGCGGGACGTTACGAGCAGTACTTC	CASSLELAGRYEQYF
NA	TRBD2	TRBV27	TRBJ2-1	TGTGCCAGCAGTTGGGGACTAGCGAACAATGAGCAGTTCTTC	CASSWGLANNEQFF
NA	TRBD1	TRBV11-3	TRBJ1-2	TGTGCCAGCAGTCGTACCGGGACAGGGGGCGACGGCTACACCTTC	CASSRTGTGGDGYTF
NA	NA	TRBV6-2/TRBV6-3	TRBJ2-7	TGTGCCAGCAGCCCTCCCGGGGCCTACGAGCAGTACTTC	CASSPPGAYEQYF
NA	NA	TRBV4-1	TRBJ1-5	TGCGCCAGCAGCCGATCAACCGGGGGGGCCGGCAATCAGCCCCAGCATTTT	CASSRSTGGAGNQPQHF
NA	TRBD2	TRBV28	TRBJ2-1	TGTGCCAGCACCCAAGCGGGGAGCTCCTACAATGAGCAGTTCTTC	CASTQAGSSYNEQFF
NA	TRBD2	TRBV7-3	TRBJ2-3	TGTGCCAGCAGCGCGACTAGCGGGAGGGCAGATACGCAGTATTTT	CASSATSGRADTQYF
NA	TRBD2	TRBV20-1	TRBJ2-1	TGCAGTGCAAGTAGACTAGCGAGCTCCTACAATGAGCAGTTCTTC	CSASRLASSYNEQFF
NA	NA	TRBV18	TRBJ1-1	TGTGCCAGCTCACCGCGAGCAGGGGATAACACTGAAGCTTTCTTT	CASSPRAGDNTEAFF
NA	NA	TRBV7-2	TRBJ1-2	TGTGCCAGCAGCCCCGGACAGAACTATGGCTACACCTTC	CASSPGQNYGYTF
NA	TRBD2	TRBV4-1	TRBJ2-5	TGCGCCAGCAGCCAAGATCTCCCTAGCGGGAGATTGGGAGAGACCCAGTACTTC	CASSQDLPSGRLGETQYF
few	NA	TRBV6-9	TRBJ2-7	TGTGCCAGCAGTACTAGGATGGGGGACACCTCCTACGAGCAGTACTTC	CASSTRMGDTSYEQYF
once	NA	TRBV6-5	TRBJ1-6	TGTGCCACCACTGGGAGGGGTACGGATTCACCCCTCCACTTT	CATTGRGTDSPLHF
NA	NA	TRBV11-3	TRBJ2-7	TGTGCCAGCAGCCTTACAGAGACCTACGAGCAGTACTTC	CASSLTETYEQYF
NA	NA	TRBV2	TRBJ1-1	TGTGCCAGCAGGGAGCCAAACACTGAAGCTTTCTTT	CASREPNTEAFF
NA	TRBD1	TRBV19	TRBJ1-1	TGTGCCAGTAGTTGGCCGGGACAGGGGAGCACTGAAGCTTTCTTT	CASSWPGQGSTEAFF
NA	NA	TRBV5-1	TRBJ2-1	TGCGCCAGCAGCTACCAGGCGAGCTCCTACAATGAGCAGTTCTTC	CASSYQASSYNEQFF
NA	NA	TRBV30	TRBJ1-4	TGTGCCTGGAATAGGATCGGGGGGGAAAAACTGTTTTTT	CAWNRIGGEKLFF
NA	NA	TRBV28	TRBJ2-7	TGTGCCAGCAGCCGCTCCTACGAGCAGTACTTC	CASSRSYEQYF
NA	NA	TRBV28	TRBJ2-3	TGTGCCAGCAGTTTATTGGCAACCTATACGCAGTATTTT	CASSLLATYTQYF
NA	NA	TRBV2	TRBJ2-7	TGTGCCAGCAATCCACAGGGTTCCTACGAGCAGTACTTC	CASNPQGSYEQYF
NA	TRBD2	TRBV20-1	TRBJ2-5	TGCAGTGCTAGATCTGGGGGGGCCCAGTACTTC	CSARSGGAQYF
few	NA	TRBV6-2/TRBV6-3	TRBJ2-2	TGTGCCAGCAGCCCTCTGACGACAAGAGGGACCGGGGAGCTGTTTTTT	CASSPLTTRGTGELFF
NA	TRBD2	TRBV7-9	TRBJ2-1	TGTGCCAGCAGCCCCGGACTAGCGGGTTACAATGAGCAGTTCTTC	CASSPGLAGYNEQFF
NA	TRBD1	TRBV11-2	TRBJ1-2	TGTGCCAGCAGCTTGACAGGGAGTGGCTACACCTTC	CASSLTGSGYTF
NA	TRBD1	TRBV7-9	TRBJ2-4	TGTGCCAGCAGCTTAGGGGCCACAGGGGGTATCGCCAAAAACATTCAGTACTTC	CASSLGATGGIAKNIQYF
once	NA	TRBV13	TRBJ2-1	TGTGCCAGCAGCTTAGGCCTCAATGAGCAGTTCTTC	CASSLGLNEQFF